Listed below are T cell receptor beta chains from one sample, sequenced in a study of blood T cell repertoires in COVID-19. Method: immunoSEQ multiplex PCR; TCRdb's copy keeps in-frame clones and lacks some. The sample carries about 120,000 clones, 80% to 90% recorded once. The sequencing sample was made of peripheral blood. These receptors all stem from a human donor in a cohort sampled during active COVID-19. Each CDR3 is given with its conserved first and last residue. The D gene is left open where the match is weak. Rows give clone size only sometimes, using once, few, many, or a class for an expanded clone.

v_gene: TRBV2
j_gene: TRBJ2-5
abundance: .
d_gene: TRBD2
CDR3nt: TGTGCCAGCAGTCCCGGGGCTAGCGGGGGTCGGGAGACCCAGTACTTC
CDR3aa: CASSPGASGGRETQYF

v_gene: TRBV7-2
j_gene: TRBJ2-7
abundance: .
d_gene: .
CDR3nt: TGTGCCAGCAGCTTAGGGCAGGGGTTCATCCACGAGCAGTACTTC
CDR3aa: CASSLGQGFIHEQYF

v_gene: TRBV28
j_gene: TRBJ2-7
abundance: few
d_gene: .
CDR3nt: TGTGCCAGCACCAACATGGGTGGAGGGCCCGAGCAGTACTTC
CDR3aa: CASTNMGGGPEQYF

v_gene: TRBV4-1
j_gene: TRBJ1-4
abundance: .
d_gene: .
CDR3nt: TGCGCCAGCAGCCAAGCGCCAGGGCGGATCGGTAATGAAAAACTGTTTTTT
CDR3aa: CASSQAPGRIGNEKLFF

v_gene: TRBV5-1
j_gene: TRBJ1-1
abundance: .
d_gene: .
CDR3nt: TGCGCCAGCAGCTTGGCGGGTAACACTATCTCCGCGGGAGCTTTCTTT
CDR3aa: CASSLAGNTISAGAFF

v_gene: TRBV7-2
j_gene: TRBJ2-5
abundance: once
d_gene: TRBD1
CDR3nt: TGTGCCAGCAGCCGGGACAGTAGGACGAGGGGGACCCAGTACTTC
CDR3aa: CASSRDSRTRGTQYF

v_gene: TRBV5-5
j_gene: TRBJ2-7
abundance: .
d_gene: TRBD1
CDR3nt: TGTGCCAGCAGCTTGTGGGACAGAGCCTACGAGCAGTACTTC
CDR3aa: CASSLWDRAYEQYF

v_gene: TRBV4-3
j_gene: TRBJ2-7
abundance: .
d_gene: .
CDR3nt: TGCGCCAGCAGCCAAGACTCGAAAGGGGCTAACGAGCAGTACTTC
CDR3aa: CASSQDSKGANEQYF

v_gene: TRBV19
j_gene: TRBJ2-7
abundance: .
d_gene: TRBD2
CDR3nt: TGTGCCAGTACTTTAGCGGGGACTGGCTCCTACGAGCAGTACTTC
CDR3aa: CASTLAGTGSYEQYF

v_gene: TRBV4-3
j_gene: TRBJ1-2
abundance: .
d_gene: .
CDR3nt: TGCGCCAGCAGCCAAGCCCAGGGGATTTCATACTATGGCTACACCTTC
CDR3aa: CASSQAQGISYYGYTF

v_gene: TRBV3-1/TRBV3-2
j_gene: TRBJ1-4
abundance: .
d_gene: TRBD1
CDR3nt: TGTGCCAGCAGCCGCGACCCCGGGACAGGGGGGGCGAATGAAAAACTGTTTTTT
CDR3aa: CASSRDPGTGGANEKLFF

v_gene: TRBV19
j_gene: TRBJ2-3
abundance: .
d_gene: TRBD1
CDR3nt: TGTGCCAGTAGTATAGGACAGGGGGGCACGACAGATACGCAGTATTTT
CDR3aa: CASSIGQGGTTDTQYF

v_gene: TRBV20-1
j_gene: TRBJ2-7
abundance: .
d_gene: TRBD1
CDR3nt: TGCAGTGCGGGACAGGGCTACGAGCAGTACTTC
CDR3aa: CSAGQGYEQYF

v_gene: TRBV5-1
j_gene: TRBJ2-7
abundance: .
d_gene: .
CDR3nt: TGCGCCAGCAGCTTCCGTACAGGATTCTCCTACGAGCAGTACTTC
CDR3aa: CASSFRTGFSYEQYF

v_gene: TRBV5-6
j_gene: TRBJ2-3
abundance: .
d_gene: TRBD2
CDR3nt: TGTGCCAGCAGCTCCTGGACTAGCGGGGGGATGGGAGATACGCAGTATTTT
CDR3aa: CASSSWTSGGMGDTQYF

v_gene: TRBV7-2
j_gene: TRBJ2-3
abundance: .
d_gene: .
CDR3nt: TGTGCCAGCAGCTTCGGGAGCGGCACAGATACGCAGTATTTT
CDR3aa: CASSFGSGTDTQYF

v_gene: TRBV12-2
j_gene: TRBJ2-2
abundance: once
d_gene: .
CDR3nt: TGTGCAAGTCGCTCCCACCGGGACAAGAACACCGGGGAGCTGTTTTTT
CDR3aa: CASRSHRDKNTGELFF

v_gene: TRBV2
j_gene: TRBJ2-7
abundance: .
d_gene: .
CDR3nt: TGTGCCAGCAGTGACCCCCGGGAGCAGTACTTC
CDR3aa: CASSDPREQYF

v_gene: TRBV6-5
j_gene: TRBJ1-5
abundance: .
d_gene: .
CDR3nt: TGTGCCAGCAGTTACTCACAAGATCAGCCCCAGCATTTT
CDR3aa: CASSYSQDQPQHF

v_gene: TRBV3-1/TRBV3-2
j_gene: TRBJ2-7
abundance: .
d_gene: TRBD2
CDR3nt: TGTGCCAGCCGCCGTAGCGGGGGGATCTACGAGCAGTACTTC
CDR3aa: CASRRSGGIYEQYF

v_gene: TRBV6-5
j_gene: TRBJ2-1
abundance: once
d_gene: TRBD2
CDR3nt: TGTGCCAGTCCTAGCGGGGGGTTAAATGAGCAGTTCTTC
CDR3aa: CASPSGGLNEQFF

v_gene: TRBV6-6
j_gene: TRBJ2-3
abundance: few
d_gene: TRBD2
CDR3nt: TGTGCCAGCAGGCGGACTAGCGGAGAAGATACGCAGTATTTT
CDR3aa: CASRRTSGEDTQYF

v_gene: TRBV11-3
j_gene: TRBJ2-4
abundance: .
d_gene: .
CDR3nt: TGTGCCAGCAGCCGACAGGACGTCAGGAACATTCAGTACTTC
CDR3aa: CASSRQDVRNIQYF

v_gene: TRBV2
j_gene: TRBJ1-1
abundance: .
d_gene: TRBD1
CDR3nt: TGTGCCAGCAGTGGCCGGGACAGGGGAACTGAAGCTTTCTTT
CDR3aa: CASSGRDRGTEAFF

v_gene: TRBV5-4
j_gene: TRBJ2-3
abundance: .
d_gene: .
CDR3nt: TGTGCCAGCAGCTTAGCCGCAGGGCCACCCACAGATACGCAGTATTTT
CDR3aa: CASSLAAGPPTDTQYF

v_gene: TRBV5-8
j_gene: TRBJ2-5
abundance: .
d_gene: .
CDR3nt: TGTGCCAGCAGCTTGGAGGCGGCGGCTCAAGAGACCCAGTACTTC
CDR3aa: CASSLEAAAQETQYF

v_gene: TRBV29-1
j_gene: TRBJ1-1
abundance: .
d_gene: TRBD1
CDR3nt: TGCAGCGGGAGACAGGGGCCCTGGACTGAAGCTTTCTTT
CDR3aa: CSGRQGPWTEAFF

v_gene: TRBV29-1
j_gene: TRBJ1-2
abundance: once
d_gene: .
CDR3nt: TGCAGCGTTGATGGACAGAACTATGGCTACACCTTC
CDR3aa: CSVDGQNYGYTF

v_gene: TRBV4-1
j_gene: TRBJ2-7
abundance: .
d_gene: .
CDR3nt: TGCGCCAGCAGCCAAGATCCCAGGGATGGCGAGCAGTACTTC
CDR3aa: CASSQDPRDGEQYF

v_gene: TRBV7-9
j_gene: TRBJ1-2
abundance: .
d_gene: .
CDR3nt: TGTGCCAGCAGCCCGACGCTGGCTAGGGGCTATGGCTACACCTTC
CDR3aa: CASSPTLARGYGYTF

v_gene: TRBV7-2
j_gene: TRBJ2-5
abundance: .
d_gene: .
CDR3nt: TGTGCCAGCAGCTCCCAGGGGGGCAGGGAGACCCAGTACTTC
CDR3aa: CASSSQGGRETQYF

v_gene: TRBV7-8
j_gene: TRBJ1-4
abundance: .
d_gene: .
CDR3nt: TGTGCCAGCAGCTTGGGTCAGGGAAGGGCTAATGAAAAACTGTTTTTT
CDR3aa: CASSLGQGRANEKLFF

v_gene: TRBV3-1/TRBV3-2
j_gene: TRBJ2-6
abundance: .
d_gene: .
CDR3nt: TGTGCCAGCAGCCAATTTACTGGGGCCAACGTCCTGACTTTC
CDR3aa: CASSQFTGANVLTF

v_gene: TRBV19
j_gene: TRBJ2-6
abundance: .
d_gene: .
CDR3nt: TGTGCCAGTATTGACGGGACACGCTCTGGGGCCAACGTCCTGACTTTC
CDR3aa: CASIDGTRSGANVLTF

v_gene: TRBV7-6
j_gene: TRBJ2-5
abundance: .
d_gene: .
CDR3nt: TGTGCCAGCAGCTTAGAGCAGGGTACGAAGAGAGAGACCCAGTACTTC
CDR3aa: CASSLEQGTKRETQYF

v_gene: TRBV3-1/TRBV3-2
j_gene: TRBJ2-1
abundance: few
d_gene: TRBD1
CDR3nt: TGTGCCAGCAGGGACAGGGGCGGGGACTCCTACAATGAGCAGTTCTTC
CDR3aa: CASRDRGGDSYNEQFF

v_gene: TRBV3-1/TRBV3-2
j_gene: TRBJ1-2
abundance: .
d_gene: TRBD1
CDR3nt: TGTGCCAGCAGCCAAGTCGACAGGGCGGGCTATGGCTACACCTTC
CDR3aa: CASSQVDRAGYGYTF

v_gene: TRBV6-5
j_gene: TRBJ1-1
abundance: once
d_gene: .
CDR3nt: TGTGCCAGCAGCCCGGTGGGAGGTCCTGAAGCTTTCTTT
CDR3aa: CASSPVGGPEAFF

v_gene: TRBV13
j_gene: TRBJ2-7
abundance: .
d_gene: TRBD1
CDR3nt: TGTGCCAGCAGCTTAGGGTGGACAGGTCCGGTCGAGCAGTACTTC
CDR3aa: CASSLGWTGPVEQYF

v_gene: TRBV19
j_gene: TRBJ1-6
abundance: few
d_gene: .
CDR3nt: TGTGCCAGTAGTATTCACCCGGGTTCCTATAATTCACCCCTCCACTTT
CDR3aa: CASSIHPGSYNSPLHF

v_gene: TRBV5-1
j_gene: TRBJ2-7
abundance: .
d_gene: .
CDR3nt: TGCGCCAGCAGCTTGGATCAGGGGCTGAACGAGCAGTACTTC
CDR3aa: CASSLDQGLNEQYF

v_gene: TRBV10-2
j_gene: TRBJ2-1
abundance: .
d_gene: .
CDR3nt: TGCGCCAGCAGTGAGTTGGCTAGCGCGAATGAGCAGTTCTTC
CDR3aa: CASSELASANEQFF

v_gene: TRBV6-5
j_gene: TRBJ2-7
abundance: .
d_gene: .
CDR3nt: TGTGCCAGCAGTTACGCCAGGGCCGGTTGGTACGAGCAGTACTTC
CDR3aa: CASSYARAGWYEQYF

v_gene: TRBV4-3
j_gene: TRBJ2-5
abundance: .
d_gene: .
CDR3nt: TGCGCCAGCAGCCAAGACTCAGGGGATTGGAAGACCCAGTACTTC
CDR3aa: CASSQDSGDWKTQYF

v_gene: TRBV19
j_gene: TRBJ2-5
abundance: .
d_gene: TRBD2
CDR3nt: TGTGCCAGTAGTGGGATAGCGGGGGCCTACCAAGAGACCCAGTACTTC
CDR3aa: CASSGIAGAYQETQYF

v_gene: TRBV7-2
j_gene: TRBJ2-7
abundance: .
d_gene: .
CDR3nt: TGTGCCAGCAGCGACAGGAGCTACGAGCAGTACTTC
CDR3aa: CASSDRSYEQYF

v_gene: TRBV19
j_gene: TRBJ2-5
abundance: .
d_gene: TRBD2
CDR3nt: TGTGCCAGCCAGCGGGGGGGCCGAGAGACCCAGTACTTC
CDR3aa: CASQRGGRETQYF